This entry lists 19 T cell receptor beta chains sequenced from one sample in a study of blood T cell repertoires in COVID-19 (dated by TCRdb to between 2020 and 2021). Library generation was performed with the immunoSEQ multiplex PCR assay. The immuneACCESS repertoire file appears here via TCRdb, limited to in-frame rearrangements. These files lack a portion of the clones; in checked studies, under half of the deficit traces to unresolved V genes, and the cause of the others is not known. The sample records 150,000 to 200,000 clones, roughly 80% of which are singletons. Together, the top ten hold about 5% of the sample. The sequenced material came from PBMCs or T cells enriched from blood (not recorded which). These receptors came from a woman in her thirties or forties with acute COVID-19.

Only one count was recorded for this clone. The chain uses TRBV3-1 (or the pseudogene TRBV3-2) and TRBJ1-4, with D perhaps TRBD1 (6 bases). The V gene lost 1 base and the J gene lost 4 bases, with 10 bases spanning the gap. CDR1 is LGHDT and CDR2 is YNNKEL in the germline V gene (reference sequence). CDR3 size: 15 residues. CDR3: CASSQVLGGNEKLFF. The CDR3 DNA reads TGTGCCAGCAGCCAAGTGCTAGGGGGTAATGAAAAACTGTTTTTT.

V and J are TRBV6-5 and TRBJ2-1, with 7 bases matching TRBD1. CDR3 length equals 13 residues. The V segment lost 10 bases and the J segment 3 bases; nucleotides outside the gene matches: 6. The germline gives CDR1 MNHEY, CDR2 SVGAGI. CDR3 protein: CATAGTVYNEQFF. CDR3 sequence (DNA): TGTGCCACCGCCGGGACAGTCTACAATGAGCAGTTCTTC.

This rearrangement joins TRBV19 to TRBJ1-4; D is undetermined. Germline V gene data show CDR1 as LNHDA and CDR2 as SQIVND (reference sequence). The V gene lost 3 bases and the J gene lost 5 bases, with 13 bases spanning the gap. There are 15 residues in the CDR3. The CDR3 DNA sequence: TGTGCCAGTAGTATGGGCCAACAAGTAAATGAAAAACTGTTTTTT. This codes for CASSMGQQVNEKLFF.

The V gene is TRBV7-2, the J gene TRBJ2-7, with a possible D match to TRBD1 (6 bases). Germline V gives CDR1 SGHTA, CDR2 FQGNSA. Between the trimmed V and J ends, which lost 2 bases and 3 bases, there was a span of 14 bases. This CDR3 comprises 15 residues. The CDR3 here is CASSLMRGQGYEQYF. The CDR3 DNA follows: TGTGCCAGCAGCTTAATGAGGGGACAAGGCTACGAGCAGTACTTC.

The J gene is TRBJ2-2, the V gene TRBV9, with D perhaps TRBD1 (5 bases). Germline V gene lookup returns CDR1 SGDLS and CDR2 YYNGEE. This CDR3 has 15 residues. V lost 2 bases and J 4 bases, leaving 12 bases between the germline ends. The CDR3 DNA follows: TGTGCCAGCAGCGTTTTGCAGGGCGGCACCGGGGAGCTGTTTTTT. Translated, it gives CASSVLQGGTGELFF.

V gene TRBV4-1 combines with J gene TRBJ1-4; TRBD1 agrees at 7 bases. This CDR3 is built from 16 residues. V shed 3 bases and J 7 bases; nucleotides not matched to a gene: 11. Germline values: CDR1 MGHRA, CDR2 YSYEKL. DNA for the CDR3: TGCGCCAGCAGCCATCTTGAACAGGGGAGGTTTGAAAAACTGTTTTTT. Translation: CASSHLEQGRFEKLFF.

CDR3 in amino acids: CASAGGGNQPQHF. CDR3 nucleotide sequence: TGTGCCAGCGCAGGGGGCGGCAATCAGCCCCAGCATTTT. The chain combines TRBV6-6 with TRBJ1-5; 8 bases line up with TRBD1. CDR1 is MNHNY and CDR2 is SVGAGI in the germline V gene (reference sequence). Unmatched junction bases numbered 2, after V lost 8 bases and J lost 2 bases. The CDR3 has 13 amino acids.

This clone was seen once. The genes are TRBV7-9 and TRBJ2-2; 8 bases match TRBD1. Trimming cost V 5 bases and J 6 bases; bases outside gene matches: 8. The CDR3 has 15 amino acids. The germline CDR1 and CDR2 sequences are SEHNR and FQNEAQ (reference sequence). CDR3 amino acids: CASSPRTGSAGELFF. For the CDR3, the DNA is TGTGCCAGCAGCCCCCGGACAGGGAGCGCCGGGGAGCTGTTTTTT. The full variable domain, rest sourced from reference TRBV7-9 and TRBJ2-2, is DTGVSQNPRHKITKRGQNVTFRCDPISEHNRLYWYRQTLGQGPEFLTYFQNEAQLEKSRLLSDRFSAERPKGSFSTLEIQRTEQGDSAMYLCASSPRTGSAGELFFGEGSRLTVL.

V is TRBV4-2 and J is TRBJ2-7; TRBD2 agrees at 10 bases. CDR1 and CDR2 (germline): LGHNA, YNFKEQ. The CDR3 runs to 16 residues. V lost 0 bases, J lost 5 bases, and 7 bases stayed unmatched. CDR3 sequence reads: CASSQESSGSFNEQYF. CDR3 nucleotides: TGTGCCAGCAGCCAAGAATCTAGCGGGAGCTTTAACGAGCAGTACTTC.

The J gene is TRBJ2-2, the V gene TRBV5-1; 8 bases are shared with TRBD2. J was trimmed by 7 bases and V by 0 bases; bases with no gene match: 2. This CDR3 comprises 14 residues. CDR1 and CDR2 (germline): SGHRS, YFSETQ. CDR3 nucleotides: TGCGCCAGCAGCTTGGCGGGACTAGTCGGGGAGCTGTTTTTT. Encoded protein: CASSLAGLVGELFF.

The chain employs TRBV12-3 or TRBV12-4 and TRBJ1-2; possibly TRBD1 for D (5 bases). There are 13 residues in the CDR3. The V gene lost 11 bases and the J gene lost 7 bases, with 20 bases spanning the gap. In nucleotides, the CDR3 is TGTGCCGCCCACAGGCACGCTACGAGTGGCTACACCTTC. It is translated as CAAHRHATSGYTF.

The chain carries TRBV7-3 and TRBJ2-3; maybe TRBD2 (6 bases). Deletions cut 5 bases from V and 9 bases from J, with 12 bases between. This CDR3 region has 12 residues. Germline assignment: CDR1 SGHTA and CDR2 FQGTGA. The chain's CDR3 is CASSQGSGTQYF. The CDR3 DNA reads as TGTGCCAGCAGCCAGGGTAGCGGCACGCAGTATTTT.

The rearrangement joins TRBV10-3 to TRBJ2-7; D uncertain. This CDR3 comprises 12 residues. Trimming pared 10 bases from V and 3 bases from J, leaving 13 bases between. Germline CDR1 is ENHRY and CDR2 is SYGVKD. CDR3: CASGDVGYEQYF. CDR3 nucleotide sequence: TGTGCCAGCGGCGACGTGGGCTACGAGCAGTACTTC.

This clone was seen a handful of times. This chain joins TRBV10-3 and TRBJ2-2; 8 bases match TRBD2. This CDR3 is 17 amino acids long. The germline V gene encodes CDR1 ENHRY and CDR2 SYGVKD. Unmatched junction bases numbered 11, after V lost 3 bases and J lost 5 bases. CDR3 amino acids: CAISDPPAGVGTGELFF. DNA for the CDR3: TGTGCCATCAGTGATCCCCCAGCGGGAGTAGGTACCGGGGAGCTGTTTTTT.

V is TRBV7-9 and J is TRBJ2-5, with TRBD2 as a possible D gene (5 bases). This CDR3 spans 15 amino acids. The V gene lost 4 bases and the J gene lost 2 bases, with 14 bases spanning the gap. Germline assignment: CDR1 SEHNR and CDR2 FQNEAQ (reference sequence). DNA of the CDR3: TGTGCCAGCAGCTCGACTAAAGAGTGGCAAGAGACCCAGTACTTC. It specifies CASSSTKEWQETQYF.

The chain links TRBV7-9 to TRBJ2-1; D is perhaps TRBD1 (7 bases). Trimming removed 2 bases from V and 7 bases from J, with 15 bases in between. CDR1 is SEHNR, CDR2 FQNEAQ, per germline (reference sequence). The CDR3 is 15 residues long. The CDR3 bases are TGTGCCAGCAGCTTATGGGACCAGGGGGGAAATGAGCAGTTCTTC. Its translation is CASSLWDQGGNEQFF.

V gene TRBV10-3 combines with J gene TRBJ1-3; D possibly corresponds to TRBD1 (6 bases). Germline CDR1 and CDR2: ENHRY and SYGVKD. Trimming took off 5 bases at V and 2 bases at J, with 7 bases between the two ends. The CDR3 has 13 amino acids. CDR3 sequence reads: CAISTGTGNTIYF. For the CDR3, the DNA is TGTGCCATCAGTACAGGGACTGGAAACACCATATATTTT.

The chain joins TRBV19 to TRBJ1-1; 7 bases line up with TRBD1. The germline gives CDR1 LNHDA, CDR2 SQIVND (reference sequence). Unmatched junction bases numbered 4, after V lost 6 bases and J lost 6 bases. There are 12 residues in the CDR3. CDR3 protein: CASSNRGSEAFF. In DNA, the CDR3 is TGTGCCAGTAGCAACAGGGGTTCTGAAGCTTTCTTT.

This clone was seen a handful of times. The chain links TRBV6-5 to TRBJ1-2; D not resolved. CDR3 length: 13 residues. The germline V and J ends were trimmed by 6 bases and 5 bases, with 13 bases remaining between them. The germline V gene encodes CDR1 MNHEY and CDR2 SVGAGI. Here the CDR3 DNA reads TGTGCCAGCAGAAACCTACCGGAGTATGGCTACACCTTC. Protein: CASRNLPEYGYTF.